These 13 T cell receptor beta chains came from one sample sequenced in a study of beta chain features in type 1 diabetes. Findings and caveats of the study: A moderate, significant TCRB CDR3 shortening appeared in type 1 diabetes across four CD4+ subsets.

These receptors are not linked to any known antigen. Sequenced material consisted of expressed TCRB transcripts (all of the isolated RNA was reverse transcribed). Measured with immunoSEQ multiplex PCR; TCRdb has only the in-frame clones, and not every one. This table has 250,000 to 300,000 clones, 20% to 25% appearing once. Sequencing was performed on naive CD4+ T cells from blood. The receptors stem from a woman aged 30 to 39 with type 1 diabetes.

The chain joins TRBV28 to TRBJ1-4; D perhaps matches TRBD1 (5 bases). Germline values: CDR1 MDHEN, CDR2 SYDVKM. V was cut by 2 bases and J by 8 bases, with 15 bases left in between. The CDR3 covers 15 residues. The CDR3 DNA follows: TGTGCCAGCAGTTTACGCGGGGCCTCTCGGGAAAAACTGTTTTTT. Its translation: CASSLRGASREKLFF.

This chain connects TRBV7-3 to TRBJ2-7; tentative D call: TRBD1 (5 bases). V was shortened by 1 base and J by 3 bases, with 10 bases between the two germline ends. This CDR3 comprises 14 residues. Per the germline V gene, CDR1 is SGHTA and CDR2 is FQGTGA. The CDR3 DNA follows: TGTGCCAGCAGCTTAATGCCAGGGTACTACGAGCAGTACTTC. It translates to CASSLMPGYYEQYF.

The CDR3 reads CSVAVRNTEAFF. Here the CDR3 DNA reads TGCAGCGTTGCGGTCCGTAACACTGAAGCTTTCTTT. The chain carries TRBV29-1 and TRBJ1-1; D remains ambiguous. The CDR3 spans 12 residues. Germline loops: CDR1 SQVTM, CDR2 ANQGSEA. Trimming took 4 bases from V and 2 from J, leaving 8 bases between them.

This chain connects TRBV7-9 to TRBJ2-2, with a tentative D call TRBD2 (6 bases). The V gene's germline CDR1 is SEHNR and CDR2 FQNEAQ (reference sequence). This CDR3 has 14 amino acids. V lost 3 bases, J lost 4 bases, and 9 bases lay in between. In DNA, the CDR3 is TGTGCCAGCAGCTTGGTCGGGAGCACCGGGGAGCTGTTTTTT. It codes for CASSLVGSTGELFF.

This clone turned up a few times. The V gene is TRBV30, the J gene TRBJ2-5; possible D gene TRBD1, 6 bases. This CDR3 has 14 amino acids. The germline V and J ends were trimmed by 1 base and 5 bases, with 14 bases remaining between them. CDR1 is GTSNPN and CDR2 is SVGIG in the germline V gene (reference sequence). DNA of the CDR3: TGTGCCTGGAGTGCGTCAGGGGTACGGGAGACCCAGTACTTC. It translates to CAWSASGVRETQYF. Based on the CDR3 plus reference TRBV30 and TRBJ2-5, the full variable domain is SQTIHQWPATLVQPVGSPLSLECTVEGTSNPNLYWYRQAAGRGLQLLFYSVGIGQISSEVPQNLSASRPQDRQFILSSKKLLLSDSGFYLCAWSASGVRETQYFGPGTRLLVL.

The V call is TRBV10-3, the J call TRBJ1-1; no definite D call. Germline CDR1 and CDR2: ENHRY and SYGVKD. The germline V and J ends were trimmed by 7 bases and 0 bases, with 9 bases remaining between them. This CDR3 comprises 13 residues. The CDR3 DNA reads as TGTGCCATCAACCGAGATTTGAACACTGAAGCTTTCTTT. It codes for CAINRDLNTEAFF.

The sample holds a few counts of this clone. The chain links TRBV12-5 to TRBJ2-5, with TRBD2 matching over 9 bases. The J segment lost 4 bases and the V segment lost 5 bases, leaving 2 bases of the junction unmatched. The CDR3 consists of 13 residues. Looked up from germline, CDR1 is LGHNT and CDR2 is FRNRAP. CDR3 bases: TGTGCTAGTGGTGTGGGACTAGCAGAGACCCAGTACTTC. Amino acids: CASGVGLAETQYF.

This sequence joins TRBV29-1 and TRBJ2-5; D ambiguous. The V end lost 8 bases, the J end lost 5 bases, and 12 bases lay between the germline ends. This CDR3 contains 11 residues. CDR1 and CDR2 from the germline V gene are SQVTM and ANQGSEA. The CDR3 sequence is CSQSSGETQYF. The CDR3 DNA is TGCAGCCAATCGTCAGGCGAGACCCAGTACTTC.

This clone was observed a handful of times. CDR3 sequence (DNA): TGCAGCACGGGGGACAGGGTGGGCACAGATACGCAGTATTTT. It is translated as CSTGDRVGTDTQYF. This rearrangement joins TRBV29-1 to TRBJ2-3; 9 nucleotides match TRBD1. Germline V gene sequence: CDR1 SQVTM, CDR2 ANQGSEA. The CDR3 extends over 14 amino acids. Germline trimming cut 8 bases from V and 1 base from J; bases unmatched to any gene: 7.

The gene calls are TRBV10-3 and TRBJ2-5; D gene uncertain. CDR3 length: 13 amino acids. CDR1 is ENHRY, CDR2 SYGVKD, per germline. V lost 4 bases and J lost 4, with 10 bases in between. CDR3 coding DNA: TGTGCCATCAGTGTGTTGGAGCGAGAGACCCAGTACTTC. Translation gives CAISVLERETQYF.

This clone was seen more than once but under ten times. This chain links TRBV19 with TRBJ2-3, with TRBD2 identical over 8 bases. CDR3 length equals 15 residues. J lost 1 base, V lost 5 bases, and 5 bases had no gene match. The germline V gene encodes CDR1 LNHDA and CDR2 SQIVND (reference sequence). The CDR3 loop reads CASSFTSGRTDTQYF. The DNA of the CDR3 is TGTGCCAGTAGTTTTACTAGCGGCCGCACAGATACGCAGTATTTT.

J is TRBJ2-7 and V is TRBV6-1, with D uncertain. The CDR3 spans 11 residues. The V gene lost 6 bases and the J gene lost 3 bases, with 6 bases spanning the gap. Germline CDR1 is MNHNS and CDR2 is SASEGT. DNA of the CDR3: TGTGCCAGCAGCCCGAGCTACGAGCAGTACTTC. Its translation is CASSPSYEQYF.

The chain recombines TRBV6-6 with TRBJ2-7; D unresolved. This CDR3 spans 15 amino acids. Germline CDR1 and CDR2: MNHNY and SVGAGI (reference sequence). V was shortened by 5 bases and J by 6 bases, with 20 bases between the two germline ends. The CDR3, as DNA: TGTGCCAGCAGTCCCCCTTCTAGTGCCCCCGGCGAGCAGTACTTC. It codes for CASSPPSSAPGEQYF.